The 7 T cell receptor beta chains below all came from one sample that was sequenced in a study of metastatic and nonmetastatic thyroid tumors. There were no patients who had received any treatment before thyroid surgery. TCRdb reassembled clones from the PCR reads with MiXCR. The sample includes 20,000 or so clones, 32% of them seen just once. Sequenced material: adjacent normal tissue. The receptors come from a female donor with papillary thyroid cancer or a benign thyroid nodule (not recorded which). Some clones in this sample may be carry-over from other donors' samples.

This clone has a handful of counts. The chain is built from TRBV6-1 and TRBJ1-6; 9 nucleotides line up with TRBD1. The CDR3 extends over 15 amino acids. The germline V gene encodes CDR1 MNHNS and CDR2 SASEGT. V shed 7 bases and J 7 bases; nucleotides not matched to a gene: 8. The CDR3 loop is CASTQGQGGNSPLHF. CDR3 sequence (DNA): TGTGCCAGCACCCAGGGACAGGGAGGAAATTCACCCCTCCACTTT.

This clone has a count of ten or more. The chain combines TRBV7-8 with TRBJ1-5, with TRBD1 identical over 7 bases. J was trimmed by 7 bases and V by 5 bases; bases with no gene match: 8. CDR1 is SGHVS, CDR2 FQNEAQ, per germline. The CDR3 has 14 amino acids. CDR3 sequence reads: CASSDDRDLQPQHF. CDR3 sequence (DNA): TGTGCCAGCAGCGATGACAGGGATCTACAGCCCCAGCATTTT.

This clone has only a few counts. The chain links TRBV6-4 to TRBJ1-5, with a weak D call TRBD1 (5 bases). CDR1 is MRHNA and CDR2 is SNTAGT in the germline V gene. V was pared by 3 bases and J by 0 bases, with 9 bases between. The CDR3 consists of 15 residues. The CDR3 bases are TGTGCCAGCAGTGAGTCACAGGATAGCAATCAGCCCCAGCATTTT. Translated, it gives CASSESQDSNQPQHF.

This clone was counted ten times or more. Given a much more abundant clone one base away, this may be a read error. The CDR3 sequence is CACGLDRGNIQYF. DNA for the CDR3: TGTGCCTGCGGGCTTGACAGGGGGAACATTCAGTACTTC. The V and J genes are TRBV28 and TRBJ2-4; 9 nucleotides match TRBD1. Germline values: CDR1 MDHEN, CDR2 SYDVKM. This CDR3 is built from 13 residues. Unmatched junction bases numbered 9, after V lost 11 bases and J lost 7 bases.

The chain combines TRBV6-2 or TRBV6-3 with TRBJ2-2, with 10 nucleotides matching TRBD1. The ends lost 8 bases at V and 7 bases at J; junction bases unmatched: 10. This CDR3 region has 15 residues. CDR1 is MNHEY and CDR2 is SVGEGT in the germline V gene. The CDR3 DNA reads TGTGCCAGCGGGGGACAGGGGTTTGGTGACGGGGAGCTGTTTTTT. Residues: CASGGQGFGDGELFF.

This clone is labeled medium-sized. The chain joins TRBV6-1 to TRBJ2-5, with D perhaps matching TRBD1 (6 bases). The germline V gene has CDR1 MNHNS and CDR2 SASEGT. The CDR3 totals 13 residues. Trimming cost V 6 bases and J 4 bases, with 12 bases left between them. CDR3 nucleotides: TGTGCCAGCAGCTCAGGGGTTTCAGAGACCCAGTACTTC. This sequence encodes CASSSGVSETQYF.

In its sample, this clone was seen a few times. This chain links TRBV9 with TRBJ1-3; D gene ambiguous. The germline CDR1 and CDR2 sequences are SGDLS and YYNGEE. The CDR3 runs 13 residues. V was cut by 3 bases and J by 4 bases, with 8 bases left in between. CDR3 in DNA: TGTGCCAGCAGCGCGGAGGGAGGAAACACCATATATTTT. Encoded protein: CASSAEGGNTIYF.